The clone carrying this T cell receptor beta chain was found a few times. Its antigen remains unknown. This entry is derived from a study of cytomegalovirus exposure and HLA in healthy donors. Points from the study as a whole: Through in vitro validation, a few CMV-associated chains were shown to be specific for CMV antigens. Rare TCR sequences predominated, though certain public TCRs were found in many donors.

Losses at the gene ends were 2 bases for V and 2 bases for J; bases not matched to a gene: 1. In germline, CDR1 is SGHDT, CDR2 YYEEEE. The length of the CDR3 is 14 residues. PCR used 60 Vbeta primers and 13 Jbeta primers. The protocol was immunoSEQ multiplex PCR, while the TCRdb copy is restricted to in-frame clones and leaves out a portion. Here the sample spans about 140,000 clones, 61% being singletons. The clonotype originates from a male donor in good health and CMV-seronegative. The sequenced sample consisted of PBMCs. The chain uses TRBV5-6 and TRBJ1-5; 7 positions match TRBD1. CDR3: CASSFGQGNQPQHF. CDR3 nucleotide sequence: TGTGCCAGCAGCTTCGGACAGGGCAATCAGCCCCAGCATTTT.